The present entry profiles one T cell receptor (beta chain) with its context. This entry is derived from a study of tumor-infiltrating lymphocytes in primary liver carcinoma. Looking at the study overall: Each of the samples returned roughly 3.65 to 8 million productive TCRbeta reads (a yield similar across tissue types).

The CDR3 is 13 residues long. Germline V CDR1 and CDR2: GTSNPN, SVGIG (reference sequence). Deletions cut 3 bases from V and 10 bases from J, with 18 bases between. Researchers drew blood RNA from unsorted whole blood and extracted germline DNA as well. The input was approximately 500 ng total RNA; TCR beta cDNA was made from it with a constant-region primer. Three-round nested multiplex PCR performed with slightly modified ARM-PCR produced the TCR beta libraries. For around 11 cycles apiece, the opening two PCR rounds ran with TRBV1-TRBV30 forward primers and a C-beta reverse primer. Each CDR3 protein gets one entry after TCRdb re-called the multiplex PCR reads with MiXCR. This sample has around 330,000 distinct CDR3 sequences, with about 62% found just once.

Input material: peripheral blood. V is TRBV30 and J is TRBJ1-1, with unresolved D. This receptor was obtained from a man in his forties with primary liver carcinoma and hepatitis B virus infection. The CDR3 DNA is TGTGCCTGGAGATTGAACGCCCCCAGCAGAGCTTTCTTT. It encodes CAWRLNAPSRAFF.